Shown below are 17 T cell receptor beta chains from a single sample sequenced in a study of shared clonotypes between healthy human individuals. TCRdb's table, derived via immunoSEQ multiplex PCR, lists solely in-frame clones and lacks some. Of millions of clones listed, roughly 94% are singletons. The naive CD8 subset, CD45RO-negative cells positively selected for CCR7, excluded terminally differentiated effector memory CD45RA+ cells. Sequenced material: naive CD8+ T cells sorted from blood. Every receptor here comes from a man younger than 35 in good health.

This chain uses TRBV6-4 with TRBJ2-7; tentatively, D is TRBD1 (6 bases). This CDR3 is 12 amino acids long. Germline loops: CDR1 MRHNA, CDR2 SNTAGT. Deletions cut 2 bases from V and 6 bases from J, with 8 bases between. The chain's CDR3 is CASSDGGGEQYF. As DNA, the CDR3 is TGTGCCAGCAGTGACGGGGGCGGCGAGCAGTACTTC.

The rearrangement links TRBV15 to TRBJ2-5, with D possibly called TRBD1 or TRBD2 (5 bases each). CDR3 length equals 14 residues. Germline V lookup: CDR1 LNHNV, CDR2 YYDKDF (reference sequence). Trimming took off 1 base at V and 5 bases at J, with 11 bases between the two ends. CDR3 sequence: CATSRARGRETQYF. For the CDR3, the DNA is TGTGCCACCAGCAGAGCCCGGGGCCGGGAGACCCAGTACTTC.

This clone has a single count. V is TRBV6-5 and J is TRBJ2-7, with TRBD1 identical over 7 bases. There are 13 residues in the CDR3. The ends lost 6 bases at V and 7 bases at J; junction bases unmatched: 9. Germline loops: CDR1 MNHEY, CDR2 SVGAGI. In DNA form, the CDR3 reads TGTGCCAGCAGCCCGGGGACAGCCTGGGAGCAGTACTTC. Its protein is CASSPGTAWEQYF.

This clone was seen a single time. The chain carries TRBV7-9 and TRBJ2-3, with 11 bases fitting TRBD1. The germline V gene encodes CDR1 SEHNR and CDR2 FQNEAQ (reference sequence). The CDR3 covers 16 residues. V shed 5 bases and J 2 bases; nucleotides not matched to a gene: 6. CDR3 in DNA: TGTGCCAGCAGCAAAGGGACAGGGGGTTCCACAGATACGCAGTATTTT. Protein: CASSKGTGGSTDTQYF.

Notes on this clone: One junction end does not reproduce the germline sequence, and a read error may be involved. The chain recombines TRBV28 with TRBJ2-3; 11 nucleotides agree with TRBD2. In germline, CDR1 is MDHEN, CDR2 SYDVKM. The CDR3 loop spans 14 amino acids. DNA of the CDR3: TGTGCCAGCAGTTTCGCGGGTCTAGCGGGGGGTTGGGATTTT. Its translation is CASSFAGLAGGWDF.

The J gene is TRBJ2-2, the V gene TRBV6-5, with D unresolved. CDR3 size: 14 residues. Germline V gene data show CDR1 as MNHEY and CDR2 as SVGAGI. Trimming removed 2 bases at V and 7 bases at J, with 11 bases between. In DNA, the CDR3 is TGTGCCAGCAGTTACCCGACGCTTTTCGGGGAGCTGTTTTTT. Translating gives CASSYPTLFGELFF.

The rearrangement uses TRBV15 and TRBJ2-3; D remains ambiguous. Trimming cost V 3 bases and J 3 bases, with 16 bases left between them. Germline lookup yields CDR1 LNHNV and CDR2 YYDKDF (reference sequence). The CDR3 sequence is 16 residues long. CDR3 protein: CATSRRPGDLTDTQYF. CDR3 in DNA: TGTGCCACCAGCAGGCGCCCTGGAGATCTAACAGATACGCAGTATTTT.

With respect to this clone: Other DNA sequences in the sample encode the same CDR3. The chain employs TRBV28 and TRBJ2-7; D is perhaps TRBD1 or TRBD2 (6 bases each). The length of the CDR3 is 14 residues. Germline assignment: CDR1 MDHEN and CDR2 SYDVKM. Trimming took 2 bases from V and 2 from J, leaving 10 bases between them. CDR3 nucleotides: TGTGCCAGCAGTTTAAGGGGGGACCCCTACGAGCAGTACTTC. Its protein product is CASSLRGDPYEQYF.

This clone was counted between two and nine times. This rearrangement joins TRBV29-1 to TRBJ1-3; 10 bases match TRBD1. Germline trimming cut 7 bases from V and 9 bases from J; bases unmatched to any gene: 12. The CDR3 loop spans 14 amino acids. Germline V CDR1 and CDR2: SQVTM, ANQGSEA. The CDR3, as DNA: TGCAGCGCCGCCCCGGGACAGGGGAAGGGCACCATATATTTT. Translation gives CSAAPGQGKGTIYF.

The rearrangement uses TRBV4-1 and TRBJ2-2, with D perhaps matching TRBD1 or TRBD2 (6 bases each). Between the trimmed V and J ends, which lost 4 bases and 3 bases, there was a span of 12 bases. Germline values: CDR1 MGHRA, CDR2 YSYEKL. The CDR3 spans 15 residues. The CDR3 sequence is CASSPSEGDTGELFF. The DNA of the CDR3 is TGCGCCAGCAGCCCCTCGGAGGGGGACACCGGGGAGCTGTTTTTT.

The V and J genes are TRBV4-1 and TRBJ2-1; weak D call: TRBD2 (5 bases). The germline CDR1 and CDR2 sequences are MGHRA and YSYEKL. The CDR3 has 15 residues. The V end lost 4 bases, the J end lost 2 bases, and 12 bases lay between the germline ends. The CDR3 loop is CASSLRGLPYNEQFF. CDR3 DNA sequence: TGCGCCAGCAGCCTACGCGGGTTACCCTACAATGAGCAGTTCTTC.

The chain links TRBV7-3 to TRBJ2-7; 8 bases are shared with TRBD1. The length of the CDR3 is 16 residues. Germline trimming cut 6 bases from V and 3 bases from J; bases unmatched to any gene: 13. Germline V lookup: CDR1 SGHTA, CDR2 FQGTGA. CDR3 loop: CASSQFGGTGFYEQYF. DNA for the CDR3: TGTGCCAGCAGTCAATTTGGGGGGACAGGATTCTACGAGCAGTACTTC.

This chain joins TRBV27 and TRBJ1-4; no clear D. Trimming removed 4 bases from V and 5 bases from J, with 14 bases in between. CDR1 MNHEY and CDR2 SMNVEV come from the germline V gene (reference sequence). The CDR3 runs to 15 residues. The CDR3: CASSSWFQENEKLFF. The DNA of the CDR3 is TGTGCCAGCAGTTCTTGGTTCCAGGAGAATGAAAAACTGTTTTTT.

V usage is TRBV6-5 and J usage is TRBJ2-7; D not certain. Trimming took 2 bases from V and 3 from J, leaving 11 bases between them. The CDR3 contains 14 residues. CDR1 is MNHEY and CDR2 is SVGAGI in the germline V gene. The CDR3 loop is CASSYTAEDYEQYF. In DNA form, the CDR3 reads TGTGCCAGCAGTTACACCGCCGAGGACTACGAGCAGTACTTC.

The chain is built from TRBV10-3 and TRBJ2-5; the match to TRBD2 covers 9 bases. CDR3 length: 15 amino acids. Germline V lookup: CDR1 ENHRY, CDR2 SYGVKD. Losses at the gene ends were 11 bases for V and 5 bases for J; bases not matched to a gene: 15. The CDR3 loop reads CAVGSGRTLGETQYF. CDR3 nucleotides: TGTGCCGTTGGAAGCGGGAGGACTCTTGGGGAGACCCAGTACTTC.

The chain uses TRBV21-1 and TRBJ2-4; TRBD2 is taken as the D call from the table, unchecked against the DNA. TRBV21-1 is annotated as a pseudogene. This CDR3 is built from 16 residues. The CDR3 coding sequence is TGTGCCAGCAGCAAAGTCCGCAGGGACTCCAAAAACATTCAGTACTTC. Its translation: CASSKVRRDSKNIQYF.

This clone was recorded only once. The gene calls are TRBV7-9 and TRBJ2-1; 12 nucleotides agree with TRBD2. Trimming at V came to 1 base and at J to 8 bases, leaving 6 bases not matched to a gene. Germline CDR1 reads SEHNR; CDR2 reads FQNEAQ (reference sequence). The CDR3 runs to 16 residues. The CDR3 DNA reads as TGTGCCAGCAGCTTAGTAAGGACTAGCGGGGAGTATGAGCAGTTCTTC. Amino acids: CASSLVRTSGEYEQFF.